This passage covers 18 T cell receptor beta chains from one sample sequenced in a study of blood T cell repertoires in COVID-19 (dated by TCRdb to about 2020). Libraries were constructed by the immunoSEQ multiplex PCR assay. The immuneACCESS repertoire file appears here via TCRdb, limited to in-frame rearrangements. These files lack a portion of the clones; in checked studies, under half of the deficit traces to unresolved V genes, and the cause of the others is not known. In all, the sample holds a few hundred thousand clones, and more than 80% of those were seen once. The top ten clonotypes cover around 1.1% of the sample. Material for sequencing was PBMCs or T cells enriched from blood (not recorded which). Source of these receptors: a man aged 25-45 years who had recovered from COVID-19.

The chain links TRBV27 to TRBJ1-3; no clear D. Trimming left V 2 bases short and J 0 bases short, with 11 bases between. CDR3 length: 16 residues. CDR1 MNHEY and CDR2 SMNVEV come from the germline V gene (reference sequence). This chain's CDR3 is CASSLRSPNSGNTIYF. The CDR3 region has the DNA TGTGCCAGCAGTTTACGGTCGCCTAACTCTGGAAACACCATATATTTT.

J is TRBJ2-2 and V is TRBV7-3; 7 positions match TRBD1. The V gene end was trimmed by 5 bases and the J gene end by 8 bases; junction bases not matched to a gene: 2. The CDR3 contains 12 residues. Per germline, CDR1 SGHTA and CDR2 FQGTGA. The CDR3 DNA reads as TGTGCCAGCAGCCGGGACAGTGGGGAGCTGTTTTTT. Protein: CASSRDSGELFF.

This chain links TRBV13 with TRBJ2-1; TRBD2 matches 7 bases. The CDR3 is 15 amino acids. Germline trimming cut 0 bases from V and 4 bases from J; bases unmatched to any gene: 3. Germline CDR1 is PRHDT and CDR2 is FYEKMQ (reference sequence). CDR3 sequence reads: CASSLGSSGYNEQFF. The CDR3 bases are TGTGCCAGCAGCTTAGGCTCTAGCGGTTACAATGAGCAGTTCTTC.

The chain combines TRBV28 with TRBJ2-1; the match to TRBD2 covers 8 bases. Per the germline V gene, CDR1 is MDHEN and CDR2 is SYDVKM. J lost 8 bases, V lost 7 bases, and 10 bases had no gene match. This CDR3 comprises 14 residues. CDR3 in amino acids: CASKTSGRQDEQFF. CDR3 DNA: TGTGCCAGCAAGACAAGCGGGAGACAGGATGAGCAGTTCTTC.

This rearrangement joins TRBV28 to TRBJ1-2; no definite D call. CDR3 length equals 11 residues. V lost 5 bases and J lost 10, with 11 bases in between. Germline V gene data show CDR1 as MDHEN and CDR2 as SYDVKM. The CDR3 DNA is TGTGCCAGCAGTCATGCTAGCCCCTACACCTTC. Translated, it gives CASSHASPYTF.

The rearrangement joins TRBV3-1 (or the pseudogene TRBV3-2) to TRBJ1-2; D call uncertain. Trimming shortened V by 0 bases and J by 8 bases, and 10 bases separated the two germline ends. Germline V gene sequence: CDR1 LGHDT, CDR2 YNNKEL (reference sequence). The CDR3 consists of 13 residues. CDR3 amino acids: CASSQERSWGYTF. CDR3 sequence (DNA): TGTGCCAGCAGCCAAGAGAGGTCTTGGGGCTACACCTTC.

The chain joins TRBV11-2 to TRBJ1-1, with 7 bases fitting TRBD1. Germline assignment: CDR1 SGHAT and CDR2 FQNNGV. Losses at the gene ends were 4 bases for V and 3 bases for J; bases not matched to a gene: 14. The CDR3 is 17 residues long. The chain's CDR3 is CASSWGEWDSPDTEAFF. The CDR3 DNA reads as TGTGCCAGCAGCTGGGGGGAATGGGACAGTCCGGACACTGAAGCTTTCTTT.

The CDR3 sequence: CASSSAGWEKLFF. The CDR3 nucleotides read TGTGCCAGCAGCTCGGCAGGGTGGGAAAAACTGTTTTTT. The gene calls are TRBV13 and TRBJ1-4; tentatively, D is TRBD1 (5 bases). The CDR3 covers 13 residues. Trimming left V 4 bases short and J 8 bases short, with 11 bases between. Germline CDR1 reads PRHDT; CDR2 reads FYEKMQ (reference sequence).

The rearrangement links TRBV28 to TRBJ1-1, with TRBD1 as a possible D gene (5 bases). Germline values: CDR1 MDHEN, CDR2 SYDVKM. CDR3 length equals 14 residues. Trimming stripped 5 bases from V and 1 base from J, with 11 bases between. The CDR3 is CASSDFGQNTEAFF. For the CDR3, the DNA is TGTGCCAGCAGTGACTTTGGACAGAACACTGAAGCTTTCTTT.

With respect to this clone: Other DNA sequences from this sample encode an identical CDR3 as well. The V gene is TRBV28, the J gene TRBJ2-1; a weak D match, TRBD2 (5 bases). V lost 7 bases and J 0 bases, leaving 10 bases between the germline ends. This CDR3 has 14 amino acids. Germline V gene lookup returns CDR1 MDHEN and CDR2 SYDVKM. The CDR3 nucleotides read TGTGCCAGCACTGGAGGTAGCTCCTACAATGAGCAGTTCTTC. Its protein is CASTGGSSYNEQFF.

This clone was seen more than once but under ten times. J is TRBJ1-2 and V is TRBV12-3 or TRBV12-4; the D is unclear. CDR3 length equals 11 residues. Trimming removed 10 bases at V and 7 bases at J, with 13 bases between. The CDR3 here is CATHSGFGYTF. The CDR3, as DNA: TGTGCCACCCATTCCGGGTTTGGCTACACCTTC.

This clone is a singleton in its sample. V and J are TRBV6-6 and TRBJ2-7; 11 bases align to TRBD2. This CDR3 has 14 residues. Germline V gene sequence: CDR1 MNHNY, CDR2 SVGAGI (reference sequence). V was pared by 6 bases and J by 6 bases, with 7 bases of the junction left unmatched. The chain's CDR3 is CASRLLAGAGEQYF. CDR3 coding DNA: TGTGCCAGCAGGCTACTAGCGGGAGCGGGCGAGCAGTACTTC.

Written as DNA, the CDR3 is TGCGCCAGCAGCTTGGAAGGGAGGGGGAATCAGCCCCAGCATTTT. It is translated as CASSLEGRGNQPQHF. The genes are TRBV5-1 and TRBJ1-5, with D maybe TRBD1 (6 bases). Per germline, CDR1 SGHRS and CDR2 YFSETQ. This CDR3 comprises 15 residues. Trimming took 0 bases from V and 4 from J, leaving 11 bases between them.

V gene TRBV6-5 combines with J gene TRBJ1-4; D uncertain. V lost 0 bases, J lost 5 bases, and 7 bases lay in between. CDR1 and CDR2 (germline): MNHEY, SVGAGI. The CDR3 contains 14 residues. DNA for the CDR3: TGTGCCAGCAGTTACTCATCACAGAATGAAAAACTGTTTTTT. Translated, it gives CASSYSSQNEKLFF.

The V and J genes are TRBV6-5 and TRBJ1-5, with no clear D. The CDR3 is 13 amino acids. The germline V gene has CDR1 MNHEY and CDR2 SVGAGI. The V end was cut by 7 bases, the J end by 4 bases, with 11 bases between. CDR3 coding DNA: TGTGCCAGCACCCCGGTCCCGAATCAGCCCCAGCATTTT. It encodes CASTPVPNQPQHF.

The chain couples TRBV19 to TRBJ1-4; D is perhaps TRBD1 (6 bases). Germline assignment: CDR1 LNHDA and CDR2 SQIVND (reference sequence). Trimming took 9 bases from V and 5 from J, leaving 16 bases between them. The CDR3 covers 14 residues. The CDR3 DNA reads as TGTGCCAGCGCCGGGAGGGGGGGAAATGAAAAACTGTTTTTT. It encodes CASAGRGGNEKLFF.

This clone was counted once. This chain uses TRBV5-1 with TRBJ2-3, with 10 bases identical to TRBD2. Losses at the gene ends were 0 bases for V and 4 bases for J; bases not matched to a gene: 2. Germline V lookup: CDR1 SGHRS, CDR2 YFSETQ. The CDR3 totals 15 residues. The CDR3 spells CASSLASGSADTQYF. The CDR3 DNA is TGCGCCAGCAGCTTGGCTAGCGGGAGCGCAGATACGCAGTATTTT.

The V gene is TRBV11-2, the J gene TRBJ2-7; D is possibly TRBD1 (5 bases). V lost 6 bases and J lost 3, with 12 bases in between. The CDR3 covers 13 residues. Looked up from germline, CDR1 is SGHAT and CDR2 is FQNNGV. In nucleotides, the CDR3 is TGTGCCAGCAGTTCAACGCAGGGCTACGAGCAGTACTTC. Translated, it gives CASSSTQGYEQYF.